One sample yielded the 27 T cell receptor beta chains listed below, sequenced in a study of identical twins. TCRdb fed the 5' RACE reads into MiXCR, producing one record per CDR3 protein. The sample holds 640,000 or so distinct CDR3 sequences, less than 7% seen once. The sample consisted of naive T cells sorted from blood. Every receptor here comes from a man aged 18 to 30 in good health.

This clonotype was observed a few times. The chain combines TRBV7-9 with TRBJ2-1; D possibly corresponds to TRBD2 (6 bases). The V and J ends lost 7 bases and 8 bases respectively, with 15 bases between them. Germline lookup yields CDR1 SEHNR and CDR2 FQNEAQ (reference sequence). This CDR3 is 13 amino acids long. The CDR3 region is CASNPTRVDEQFF. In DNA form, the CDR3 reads TGTGCCAGCAATCCGACTAGGGTCGATGAGCAGTTCTTC.

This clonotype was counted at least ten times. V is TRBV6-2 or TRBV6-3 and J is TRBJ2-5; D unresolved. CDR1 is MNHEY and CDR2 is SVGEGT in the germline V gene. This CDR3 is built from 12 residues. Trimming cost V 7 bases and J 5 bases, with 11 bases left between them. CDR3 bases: TGTGCCAGCAACCGATTCTTGGAGACCCAGTACTTC. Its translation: CASNRFLETQYF.

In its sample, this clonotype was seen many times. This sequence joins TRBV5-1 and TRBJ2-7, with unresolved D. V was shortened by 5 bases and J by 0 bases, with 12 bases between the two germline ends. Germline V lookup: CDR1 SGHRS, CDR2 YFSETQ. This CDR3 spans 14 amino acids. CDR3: CASRGPVSSYEQYF. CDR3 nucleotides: TGCGCCAGCAGAGGGCCAGTGAGCTCCTACGAGCAGTACTTC.

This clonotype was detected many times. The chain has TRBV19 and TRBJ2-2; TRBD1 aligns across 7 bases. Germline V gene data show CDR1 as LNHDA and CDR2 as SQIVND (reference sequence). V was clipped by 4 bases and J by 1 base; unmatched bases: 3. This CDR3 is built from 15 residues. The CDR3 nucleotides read TGTGCCAGTAGTACTAGACAGGGGAACACCGGGGAGCTGTTTTTT. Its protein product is CASSTRQGNTGELFF.

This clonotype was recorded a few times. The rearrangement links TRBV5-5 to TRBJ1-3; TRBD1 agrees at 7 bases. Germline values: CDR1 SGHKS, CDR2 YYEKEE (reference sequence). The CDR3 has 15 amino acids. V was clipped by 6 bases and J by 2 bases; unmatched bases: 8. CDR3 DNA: TGTGCCAGCATCCCGGACAGGCTGACTGGAAACACCATATATTTT. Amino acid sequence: CASIPDRLTGNTIYF.

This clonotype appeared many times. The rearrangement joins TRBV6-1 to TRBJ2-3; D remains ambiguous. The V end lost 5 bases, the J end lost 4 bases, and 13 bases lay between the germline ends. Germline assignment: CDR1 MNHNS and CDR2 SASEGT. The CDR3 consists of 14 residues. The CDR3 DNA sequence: TGTGCCAGCAGTCCTTATGAGACGGCAGATACGCAGTATTTT. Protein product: CASSPYETADTQYF.

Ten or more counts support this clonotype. CDR3 region: CASNSGGSSYNEQFF. In nucleotides, the CDR3 is TGCGCCAGCAACTCCGGGGGGAGCTCCTACAATGAGCAGTTCTTC. V gene TRBV10-2 combines with J gene TRBJ2-1; 7 bases map to TRBD2. After removal of 7 bases from V and 0 bases from J, the junction contained 6 bases not matched to a gene. CDR3 length: 15 residues. Germline values: CDR1 WSHSY, CDR2 SAAADI.

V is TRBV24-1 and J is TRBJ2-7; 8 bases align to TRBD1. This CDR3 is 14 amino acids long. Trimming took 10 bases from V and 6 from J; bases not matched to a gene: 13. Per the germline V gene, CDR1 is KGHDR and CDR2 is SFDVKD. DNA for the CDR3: TGTGCCACTTCTACTGGACAGGGAGAATGCGAGCAGTACGTC. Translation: CATSTGQGECEQYV.

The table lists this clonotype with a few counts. The CDR3 reads CSAREDLRGTGELFF. The CDR3 DNA reads as TGCAGTGCTAGGGAGGACCTACGGGGGACCGGGGAGCTGTTTTTT. V gene TRBV20-1 combines with J gene TRBJ2-2; D perhaps matches TRBD2 (6 bases). The germline V gene encodes CDR1 DFQATT and CDR2 SNEGSKA (reference sequence). CDR3 length equals 15 residues. V was cut by 3 bases and J by 5 bases, with 16 bases left in between.

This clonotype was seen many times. The CDR3 DNA sequence: TGTGCCAGCAGTTCGGGACGGTCAGAGCAGTTCTTC. Its translation is CASSSGRSEQFF. This chain connects TRBV12-3 or TRBV12-4 to TRBJ2-1; D tentatively fits TRBD1 or TRBD2 (5 bases each). Between the trimmed V and J ends, which lost 4 bases and 10 bases, there was a span of 11 bases. CDR3 length: 12 residues.

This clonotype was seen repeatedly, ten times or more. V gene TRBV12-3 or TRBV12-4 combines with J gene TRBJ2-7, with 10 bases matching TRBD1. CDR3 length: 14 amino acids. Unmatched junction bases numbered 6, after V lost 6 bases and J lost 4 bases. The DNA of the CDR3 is TGTGCCAGCAGCAGACAGGGGGCAGGGTACGAGCAGTACGTC. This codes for CASSRQGAGYEQYV.

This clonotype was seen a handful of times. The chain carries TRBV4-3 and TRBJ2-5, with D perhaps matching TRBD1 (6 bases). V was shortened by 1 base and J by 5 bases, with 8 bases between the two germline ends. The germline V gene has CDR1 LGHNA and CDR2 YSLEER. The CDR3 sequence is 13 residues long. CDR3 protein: CASSQGQGETQYF. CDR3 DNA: TGCGCCAGCAGCCAAGGGCAGGGGGAGACCCAGTACTTC.

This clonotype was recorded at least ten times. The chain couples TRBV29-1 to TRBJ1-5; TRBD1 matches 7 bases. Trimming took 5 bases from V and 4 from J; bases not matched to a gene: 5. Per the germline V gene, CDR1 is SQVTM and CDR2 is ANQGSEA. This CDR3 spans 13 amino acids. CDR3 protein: CSVKTGRNQPQHF. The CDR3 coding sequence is TGCAGCGTTAAGACAGGGCGGAATCAGCCCCAGCATTTT.

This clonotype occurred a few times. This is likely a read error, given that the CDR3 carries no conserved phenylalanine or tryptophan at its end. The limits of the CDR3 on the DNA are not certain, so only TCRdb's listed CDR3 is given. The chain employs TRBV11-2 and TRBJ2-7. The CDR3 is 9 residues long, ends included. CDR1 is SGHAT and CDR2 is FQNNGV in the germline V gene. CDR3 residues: CASSFDIWG.

CDR3 residues: CASSEDAGAANYNEQFF. Here the CDR3 DNA reads TGTGCCAGCAGTGAAGATGCCGGAGCGGCCAACTACAATGAGCAGTTCTTC. This chain joins TRBV6-1 and TRBJ2-1; TRBD2 is a possible D gene (5 bases). Germline V gives CDR1 MNHNS, CDR2 SASEGT. V lost 1 base to trimming and J lost 3 bases, with 16 bases between them. The CDR3 covers 17 residues.

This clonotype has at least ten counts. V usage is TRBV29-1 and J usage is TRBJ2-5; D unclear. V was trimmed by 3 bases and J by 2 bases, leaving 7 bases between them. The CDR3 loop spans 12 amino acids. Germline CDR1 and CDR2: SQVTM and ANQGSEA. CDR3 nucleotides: TGCAGCGTTGAGTACCAGCAAGAGACCCAGTACTTC. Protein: CSVEYQQETQYF.

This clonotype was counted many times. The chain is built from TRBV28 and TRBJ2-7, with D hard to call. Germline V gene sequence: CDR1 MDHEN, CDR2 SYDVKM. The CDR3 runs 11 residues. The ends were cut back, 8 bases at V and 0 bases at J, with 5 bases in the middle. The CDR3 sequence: CASESSYEQYF. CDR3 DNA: TGTGCCAGCGAGAGCTCCTACGAGCAGTACTTC.

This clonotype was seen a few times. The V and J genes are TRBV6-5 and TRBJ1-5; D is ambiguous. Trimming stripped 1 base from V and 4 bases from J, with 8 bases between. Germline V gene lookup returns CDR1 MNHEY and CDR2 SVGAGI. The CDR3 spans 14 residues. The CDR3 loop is CASSYYPLNQPQHF. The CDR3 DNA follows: TGTGCCAGCAGTTACTACCCCTTGAATCAGCCCCAGCATTTT.

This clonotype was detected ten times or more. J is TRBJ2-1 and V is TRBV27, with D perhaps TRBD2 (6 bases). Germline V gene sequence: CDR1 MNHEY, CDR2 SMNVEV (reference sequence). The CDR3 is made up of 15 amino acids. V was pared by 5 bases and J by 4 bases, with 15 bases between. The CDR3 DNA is TGTGCCAGCAGTCTTGAATTAGCGGATTACAATGAGCAGTTCTTC. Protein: CASSLELADYNEQFF.

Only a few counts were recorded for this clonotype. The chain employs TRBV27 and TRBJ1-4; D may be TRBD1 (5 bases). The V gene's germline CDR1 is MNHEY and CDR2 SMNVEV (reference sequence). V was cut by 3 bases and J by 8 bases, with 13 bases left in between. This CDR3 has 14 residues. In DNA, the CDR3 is TGTGCCAGCAGTTTCCAGGGTGCGGGCGAAAAACTGTTTTTT. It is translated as CASSFQGAGEKLFF.

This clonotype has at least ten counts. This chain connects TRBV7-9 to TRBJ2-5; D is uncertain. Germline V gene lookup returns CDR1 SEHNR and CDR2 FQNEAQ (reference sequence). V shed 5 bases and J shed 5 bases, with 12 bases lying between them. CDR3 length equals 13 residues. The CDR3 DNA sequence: TGTGCCAGCAGCCTCCTGGGGTCCGAGACCCAGTACTTC. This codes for CASSLLGSETQYF.

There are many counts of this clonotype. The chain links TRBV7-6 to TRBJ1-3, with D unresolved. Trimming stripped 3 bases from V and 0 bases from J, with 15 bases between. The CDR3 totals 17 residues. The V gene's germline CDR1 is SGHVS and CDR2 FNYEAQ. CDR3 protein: CASSLAFGLNSGNTIYF. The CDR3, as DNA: TGTGCCAGCAGCTTGGCGTTTGGACTAAACTCTGGAAACACCATATATTTT.

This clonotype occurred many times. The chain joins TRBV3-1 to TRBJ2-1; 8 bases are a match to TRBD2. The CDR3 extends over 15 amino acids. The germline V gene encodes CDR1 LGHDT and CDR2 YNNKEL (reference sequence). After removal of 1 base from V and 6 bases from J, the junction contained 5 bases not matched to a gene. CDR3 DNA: TGTGCCAGCAGCCAAGTCCTGGGACTAGTCAATGAGCAGTTCTTC. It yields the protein CASSQVLGLVNEQFF.

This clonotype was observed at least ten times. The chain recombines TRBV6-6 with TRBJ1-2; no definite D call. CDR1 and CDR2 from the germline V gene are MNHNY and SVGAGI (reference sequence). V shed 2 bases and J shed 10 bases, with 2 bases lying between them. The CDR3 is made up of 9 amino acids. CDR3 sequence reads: CASSYPYTF. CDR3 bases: TGTGCCAGCAGTTACCCCTACACCTTC.

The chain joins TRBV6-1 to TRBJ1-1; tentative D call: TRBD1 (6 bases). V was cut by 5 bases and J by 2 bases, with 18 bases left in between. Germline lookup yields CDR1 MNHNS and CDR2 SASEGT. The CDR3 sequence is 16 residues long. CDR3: CASSPAGGGANTEAFF. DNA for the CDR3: TGTGCCAGCAGTCCAGCGGGAGGGGGGGCTAACACTGAAGCTTTCTTT.

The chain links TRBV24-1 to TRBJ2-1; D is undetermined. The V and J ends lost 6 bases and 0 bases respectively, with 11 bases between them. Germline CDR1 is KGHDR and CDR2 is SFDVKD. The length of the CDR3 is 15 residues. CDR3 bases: TGTGCCACCAGTCCGACCCTTAGCTCCTACAATGAGCAGTTCTTC. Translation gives CATSPTLSSYNEQFF.

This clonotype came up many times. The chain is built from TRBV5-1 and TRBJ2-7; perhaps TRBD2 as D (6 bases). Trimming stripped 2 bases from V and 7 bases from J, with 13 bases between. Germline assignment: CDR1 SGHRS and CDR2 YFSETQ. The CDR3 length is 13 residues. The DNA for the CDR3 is TGCGCCAGCAGCTTTCAGGAGGGCGGAGAGCAGTACGTC. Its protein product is CASSFQEGGEQYV.